The 27 T cell receptor beta chains presented below share a single source sample, sequenced in a study of blood T cell repertoires in COVID-19 (dated by TCRdb to the early 2020s). The library was made by the immunoSEQ multiplex PCR assay. In its TCRdb copy, this immuneACCESS table keeps in-frame sequences only and misses some clones. Where compared with another copy, unresolved V genes explain less than half of these, and the others have no known cause. The sample yields about 300,000 clones; 85% were counted once. Around 2.3% of the sample lies in the top ten. Material for sequencing was PBMCs or T cells enriched from blood (not recorded which). The receptors shown here come from a woman in her fifties or sixties who had recovered from COVID-19.

V usage is TRBV3-1 (or the pseudogene TRBV3-2) and J usage is TRBJ1-1, with unresolved D. The V gene lost 0 bases and the J gene lost 5 bases, with 10 bases spanning the gap. In germline, CDR1 is LGHDT, CDR2 YNNKEL (reference sequence). The CDR3 sequence is 14 residues long. The CDR3 nucleotides are TGTGCCAGCAGCCAAGAGAGAGGTCTTACTGAAGCTTTCTTT. This codes for CASSQERGLTEAFF.

This rearrangement joins TRBV18 to TRBJ1-2, with 7 nucleotides matching TRBD1. CDR1 is KGHSH, CDR2 LQKENI, per germline. The length of the CDR3 is 16 residues. V was clipped by 5 bases and J by 6 bases; unmatched bases: 15. CDR3 region: CASSTIDMGQNNGYTF. The CDR3 coding sequence is TGTGCCAGCTCAACAATAGACATGGGACAGAATAATGGCTACACCTTC.

The CDR3 DNA follows: TGTGCCTGGGCTACGGGACAGGAGGTAGGAGGCTACACCTTC. Translating it yields CAWATGQEVGGYTF. This chain joins TRBV30 and TRBJ1-2; 8 bases map to TRBD1. The germline V gene encodes CDR1 GTSNPN and CDR2 SVGIG (reference sequence). Trimming at V came to 5 bases and at J to 8 bases, leaving 13 bases not matched to a gene. CDR3 size: 14 residues.

The chain carries TRBV7-9 and TRBJ1-5, with 11 bases that match TRBD1. V shed 5 bases and J 6 bases; nucleotides not matched to a gene: 6. CDR1 and CDR2 (germline): SEHNR, FQNEAQ (reference sequence). There are 15 residues in the CDR3. The CDR3 loop reads CASSLGQGAVQPQHF. In DNA, the CDR3 is TGTGCCAGCAGCCTTGGACAGGGGGCAGTTCAGCCCCAGCATTTT.

This clone appeared once. The chain uses TRBV4-1 and TRBJ2-1, with a weak D call TRBD2 (5 bases). This CDR3 spans 17 amino acids. V shed 1 base and J shed 2 bases, with 15 bases lying between them. Germline values: CDR1 MGHRA, CDR2 YSYEKL. The CDR3 DNA reads TGCGCCAGCAGCCAAGGTCTCGCAGCGGCAGCCTACAATGAGCAGTTCTTC. Translation gives CASSQGLAAAAYNEQFF.

V and J are TRBV5-1 and TRBJ1-1, with 9 bases identical to TRBD1. Germline-derived CDR1 and CDR2 are SGHRS and YFSETQ. J was trimmed by 3 bases and V by 4 bases; bases with no gene match: 10. CDR3 size: 16 residues. The CDR3 DNA is TGCGCCAGCAGCGCCTCCTTGGGACAGGGAGACACTGAAGCTTTCTTT. It codes for CASSASLGQGDTEAFF.

This clone was observed a single time. The chain combines TRBV7-8 with TRBJ2-7, with a tentative D call TRBD1 (6 bases). Trimming removed 3 bases at V and 3 bases at J, with 9 bases between. This CDR3 has 13 residues. In germline, CDR1 is SGHVS, CDR2 FQNEAQ. The CDR3, as DNA: TGTGCCAGCAGCTTGACAGGTTACTACGAGCAGTACTTC. Translation: CASSLTGYYEQYF.

J is TRBJ1-3 and V is TRBV30; TRBD1 agrees at 8 bases. The V segment lost 0 bases and the J segment 2 bases; nucleotides outside the gene matches: 3. The germline CDR1 and CDR2 sequences are GTSNPN and SVGIG (reference sequence). CDR3 size: 15 residues. The CDR3 sequence is CAWSVSRGPGNTIYF. The CDR3 DNA sequence: TGTGCCTGGAGTGTATCCAGGGGGCCTGGAAACACCATATATTTT.

The chain combines TRBV6-2 or TRBV6-3 with TRBJ1-2, with D perhaps TRBD1 (5 bases). The CDR3 extends over 12 amino acids. The germline V and J ends were trimmed by 1 base and 13 bases, with 13 bases remaining between them. Germline V gene lookup returns CDR1 MNHEY and CDR2 SVGEGT. The CDR3 nucleotides are TGTGCCAGCAGTTACTGGACAAGCGATCGCACCTTC. Its translation is CASSYWTSDRTF.

CDR3 sequence reads: CASSPQSGIQSPLHF. The DNA for the CDR3 is TGTGCCAGCAGCCCACAATCAGGGATTCAGTCACCCCTCCACTTT. This chain connects TRBV9 to TRBJ1-6, with D tentatively TRBD1 (5 bases). CDR3 length equals 15 residues. Per the germline V gene, CDR1 is SGDLS and CDR2 is YYNGEE. V was pared by 4 bases and J by 10 bases, with 18 bases between. Together with reference TRBV9 and TRBJ1-6, the CDR3 gives the full variable domain: DSGVTQTPKHLITATGQRVTLRCSPRSGDLSVYWYQQSLDQGLQFLIQYYNGEERAKGNILERFSAQQFPDLHSELNLSSLELGDSALYFCASSPQSGIQSPLHFGNGTRLTVT.

The chain combines TRBV19 with TRBJ1-1, with D tentatively TRBD1 (6 bases). The CDR3 is 14 residues long. Germline assignment: CDR1 LNHDA and CDR2 SQIVND (reference sequence). V was pared by 4 bases and J by 1 base, with 10 bases between. DNA for the CDR3: TGTGCCAGTAGTAGCCAGGGGAAGAACACTGAAGCTTTCTTT. It codes for CASSSQGKNTEAFF.

This rearrangement joins TRBV25-1 to TRBJ2-1, with 9 bases that match TRBD1. The V segment lost 6 bases and the J segment 5 bases; nucleotides outside the gene matches: 8. This CDR3 region has 15 residues. Germline-derived CDR1 and CDR2 are MGHDK and SYGVNS. For the CDR3, the DNA is TGTGCCAGCAGGAGAGCGGGACAGGGTAACAATGAGCAGTTCTTC. This encodes CASRRAGQGNNEQFF.

The chain combines TRBV2 with TRBJ2-1; TRBD1 is a possible D gene (6 bases). Germline loops: CDR1 SNHLY, CDR2 FYNNEI. V was trimmed by 3 bases and J by 7 bases, leaving 19 bases between them. The CDR3 is made up of 16 amino acids. The CDR3 DNA follows: TGTGCCAGCAGTGACCGTCGGACCGTCAGGGGAAATGAGCAGTTCTTC. Its protein is CASSDRRTVRGNEQFF.

The chain joins TRBV24-1 to TRBJ1-1, with D tentatively TRBD1 (6 bases). Germline V gives CDR1 KGHDR, CDR2 SFDVKD. This CDR3 is built from 17 residues. V was cut by 8 bases and J by 0 bases, with 21 bases left in between. In nucleotides, the CDR3 is TGTGCCACCACAAAACGACTGGGGACACCCATGAACACTGAAGCTTTCTTT. This sequence encodes CATTKRLGTPMNTEAFF.

The rearrangement uses TRBV19 and TRBJ1-3; 10 bases are shared with TRBD1. The CDR3 consists of 16 residues. The V segment lost 5 bases and the J segment 3 bases; nucleotides outside the gene matches: 7. The V gene's germline CDR1 is LNHDA and CDR2 SQIVND (reference sequence). The CDR3 loop is CASSAPGQGNGNTIYF. The CDR3 nucleotides read TGTGCCAGTAGTGCACCGGGACAGGGGAATGGAAACACCATATATTTT.

The chain has TRBV7-9 and TRBJ1-3, with 8 bases lining up with TRBD1. This CDR3 comprises 14 residues. The trim removed 6 bases at V and 5 bases at J, leaving 6 bases unmatched. In germline, CDR1 is SEHNR, CDR2 FQNEAQ (reference sequence). CDR3 in DNA: TGTGCCAGCAGTATCCAGGGGGCGCGAAACACCATATATTTT. Its translation: CASSIQGARNTIYF.

The sample holds a few counts of this clone. The J gene is TRBJ1-2, the V gene TRBV30; 11 nucleotides match TRBD1. CDR3 size: 17 residues. V shed 8 bases, J shed 5 bases, and the junction held 19 bases outside the gene matches. Germline V gives CDR1 GTSNPN, CDR2 SVGIG (reference sequence). The CDR3 here is CAGWTGGGQGLGYGYTF. Written as DNA, the CDR3 is TGTGCCGGATGGACAGGGGGCGGGCAAGGTCTAGGGTATGGCTACACCTTC.

The rearrangement joins TRBV12-5 to TRBJ2-5; 7 bases match TRBD1. This CDR3 comprises 14 residues. Germline trimming cut 6 bases from V and 2 bases from J; bases unmatched to any gene: 6. Germline V CDR1 and CDR2: LGHNT, FRNRAP. In DNA form, the CDR3 reads TGTGCTAGTGGCCCGGACAGGCTACAAGAGACCCAGTACTTC. This encodes CASGPDRLQETQYF.

This clone has a handful of counts. The chain combines TRBV13 with TRBJ2-1; D might be TRBD1 (6 bases). This CDR3 comprises 15 residues. Germline CDR1 and CDR2: PRHDT and FYEKMQ (reference sequence). V shed 4 bases and J shed 8 bases, with 18 bases lying between them. As DNA, the CDR3 is TGTGCCAGCAGCTCCCGGACAGAGTATAGGGATGAGCAGTTCTTC. Translation gives CASSSRTEYRDEQFF.

This clone appeared a few times. J is TRBJ2-2 and V is TRBV6-6; 9 bases line up with TRBD2. Germline V gene sequence: CDR1 MNHNY, CDR2 SVGAGI (reference sequence). This CDR3 region has 16 residues. V shed 2 bases, J shed 8 bases, and the junction held 9 bases outside the gene matches. The DNA of the CDR3 is TGTGCCAGCAGTTACCGTATGGCGGGAGGGCCTGGGGAGCTGTTTTTT. Translated, it gives CASSYRMAGGPGELFF.

This clone was observed a handful of times. The chain links TRBV27 to TRBJ2-3; the match to TRBD2 covers 7 bases. The CDR3 loop spans 15 amino acids. Per germline, CDR1 MNHEY and CDR2 SMNVEV (reference sequence). The ends lost 2 bases at V and 3 bases at J; junction bases unmatched: 5. The CDR3: CASSLGWGGTDTQYF. The CDR3 DNA reads TGTGCCAGCAGTTTAGGATGGGGGGGGACAGATACGCAGTATTTT.

This chain joins TRBV27 and TRBJ1-2, with 7 nucleotides matching TRBD1. The germline V gene has CDR1 MNHEY and CDR2 SMNVEV (reference sequence). Trimming removed 5 bases from V and 0 bases from J; junction bases left unmatched: 6. CDR3 length equals 15 residues. The CDR3 loop is CASSPLDRTNYGYTF. The CDR3, as DNA: TGTGCCAGCAGTCCCCTGGACAGGACTAACTATGGCTACACCTTC.

This sequence joins TRBV11-2 and TRBJ2-5; TRBD2 matches 7 bases. This CDR3 has 15 amino acids. Germline lookup yields CDR1 SGHAT and CDR2 FQNNGV. Trimming at V came to 5 bases and at J to 7 bases, leaving 13 bases not matched to a gene. CDR3 region: CASSRTSDGLGTQYF. CDR3 coding DNA: TGTGCCAGCAGCAGAACTAGCGATGGCTTGGGGACCCAGTACTTC.

This clone occurred once. This rearrangement joins TRBV9 to TRBJ1-5, with 7 bases that match TRBD1. The germline CDR1 and CDR2 sequences are SGDLS and YYNGEE. This CDR3 spans 15 amino acids. Losses at the gene ends were 0 bases for V and 2 bases for J; bases not matched to a gene: 2. The CDR3 here is CASSVDGTGNQPQHF. The CDR3 DNA reads as TGTGCCAGCAGCGTAGATGGGACAGGCAATCAGCCCCAGCATTTT.

V and J are TRBV5-6 and TRBJ2-3, with 8 bases aligning to TRBD1. Germline CDR1 is SGHDT and CDR2 is YYEEEE. V shed 3 bases and J 3 bases; nucleotides not matched to a gene: 18. The CDR3 runs 19 residues. Written as DNA, the CDR3 is TGTGCCAGCAGCTCTCTTTTCCCTGACAGGGGTTTATGGACAGATACGCAGTATTTT. Translation: CASSSLFPDRGLWTDTQYF.

This rearrangement joins TRBV6-2 or TRBV6-3 to TRBJ2-5; no definite D call. Trimming shortened V by 4 bases and J by 5 bases, and 8 bases separated the two germline ends. CDR3 size: 12 residues. Germline V CDR1 and CDR2: MNHEY, SVGEGT. Here the CDR3 reads CASSSSRETQYF. For the CDR3, the DNA is TGTGCCAGCAGTTCGTCTCGTGAGACCCAGTACTTC.

The chain links TRBV7-3 to TRBJ2-1; 9 nucleotides match TRBD2. This CDR3 has 15 amino acids. Trimming at V came to 2 bases and at J to 5 bases, leaving 4 bases not matched to a gene. Germline-derived CDR1 and CDR2 are SGHTA and FQGTGA. The CDR3 loop is CASSLEAGGHNEQFF. CDR3 coding DNA: TGTGCCAGCAGCTTAGAAGCGGGGGGTCACAATGAGCAGTTCTTC.